Each of the 14 T cell receptor beta chains below was sequenced from the same sample in a study of blood T cells in healthy people across ages. Primers used in a second PCR of about 7 to 11 cycles were a sample-barcoded 5' primer and a J-beta primer mix. TCRdb reprocessed the 5' RACE reads via MiXCR and lists one record per CDR3 protein. The table lists about a million distinct CDR3 sequences, about 53% of them singletons. The sequenced material came from blood. The receptors were gathered from a woman in her sixties or seventies in good health.

This clonotype was recorded once. The chain joins TRBV2 to TRBJ1-2; D gene uncertain. Trimming left V 1 base short and J 4 bases short, with 16 bases between. CDR3 length: 16 residues. Looked up from germline, CDR1 is SNHLY and CDR2 is FYNNEI. In nucleotides, the CDR3 is TGTGCCAGCAGTGAAGAGAATGGAGGAGGATCCTATGGCTACACCTTC. Its protein product is CASSEENGGGSYGYTF.

The chain uses TRBV5-1 and TRBJ2-5; 7 positions match TRBD2. Germline lookup yields CDR1 SGHRS and CDR2 YFSETQ. With 4 bases clipped from V and 5 bases from J, the junction kept 5 bases outside the gene matches. The CDR3 has 13 amino acids. The CDR3 is CASSMAGVETQYF. The CDR3 coding sequence is TGCGCCAGCAGCATGGCGGGAGTGGAGACCCAGTACTTC. Based on the CDR3 plus reference TRBV5-1 and TRBJ2-5, the full variable domain is KAGVTQTPRYLIKTRGQQVTLSCSPISGHRSVSWYQQTPGQGLQFLFEYFSETQRNKGNFPGRFSGRQFSNSRSEMNVSTLELGDSALYLCASSMAGVETQYFGPGTRLLVL.

This clonotype was detected only a few times. V gene TRBV28 combines with J gene TRBJ2-7; 9 bases are shared with TRBD2. This CDR3 has 15 amino acids. The V gene end was trimmed by 0 bases and the J gene end by 7 bases; junction bases not matched to a gene: 7. Per germline, CDR1 MDHEN and CDR2 SYDVKM. CDR3 nucleotide sequence: TGTGCCAGCAGTTTATGGACTAGCGGACTTAAGGAGCAGTACTTC. Encoded protein: CASSLWTSGLKEQYF.

The chain is built from TRBV6-5 and TRBJ2-6; D gene ambiguous. The CDR3 has 15 residues. V lost 2 bases to trimming and J lost 0 bases, with 5 bases between them. Germline V gene lookup returns CDR1 MNHEY and CDR2 SVGAGI. DNA of the CDR3: TGTGCCAGCAGTTACACACTCTCTGGGGCCAACGTCCTGACTTTC. It is translated as CASSYTLSGANVLTF.

The chain combines TRBV7-2 with TRBJ2-1; the match to TRBD2 covers 8 bases. Germline V lookup: CDR1 SGHTA, CDR2 FQGNSA. This CDR3 is 16 amino acids long. With V trimmed by 5 bases and J by 10 bases, 16 bases remained unmatched. The CDR3 spells CASSPSGLSGRGEQFF. CDR3 bases: TGTGCCAGCAGCCCTTCGGGGTTAAGCGGGAGAGGGGAGCAGTTCTTC.

This chain joins TRBV19 and TRBJ2-3, with 8 bases identical to TRBD1. CDR3 length equals 14 residues. Germline V gives CDR1 LNHDA, CDR2 SQIVND (reference sequence). The V and J ends lost 4 bases and 6 bases, in that order; junction bases with no gene match: 6. The CDR3 DNA reads as TGTGCCAGTAGTAATGACAGGGGTTCGGATACGCAGTATTTT. Amino acids: CASSNDRGSDTQYF.

This clonotype was counted only a few times. The chain combines TRBV20-1 with TRBJ2-3; D remains ambiguous. The germline V and J ends were trimmed by 6 bases and 1 base, with 23 bases remaining between them. The length of the CDR3 is 17 residues. In germline, CDR1 is DFQATT, CDR2 SNEGSKA (reference sequence). CDR3 DNA sequence: TGCAGTGCCCACGGACCTCAAAGAACCGCTGGCACAGATACGCAGTATTTT. Translation gives CSAHGPQRTAGTDTQYF.

The chain has TRBV6-5 and TRBJ2-1, with D unresolved. The CDR3 totals 13 residues. Germline V lookup: CDR1 MNHEY, CDR2 SVGAGI. V gave up 2 bases and J gave up 8 bases, with 10 bases separating them. CDR3 coding DNA: TGTGCCAGCAGTTACACGTTTCGCTATGAGCAGTTCTTC. Its translation is CASSYTFRYEQFF.

This chain links TRBV11-3 with TRBJ2-1, with D unclear. The germline V and J ends were trimmed by 8 bases and 9 bases, with 17 bases remaining between them. The CDR3 has 13 residues. Germline V gene sequence: CDR1 SGHNT, CDR2 YENEEA. The CDR3 region is CASSWTALAEQFF. Written as DNA, the CDR3 is TGTGCCAGCTCCTGGACCGCGCTGGCTGAGCAGTTCTTC.

In its sample, this clonotype was seen a few times. The chain carries TRBV18 and TRBJ2-7; no firm D call. This CDR3 has 15 amino acids. Germline lookup yields CDR1 KGHSH and CDR2 LQKENI. With 0 bases removed from V and 5 bases from J, the gap between germline ends came to 14 bases. CDR3 DNA sequence: TGTGCCAGCTCACCACCGTCAGGATTTGCTCACGAGCAGTACTTC. It translates to CASSPPSGFAHEQYF.

This clonotype was detected only once. The V gene is TRBV24-1, the J gene TRBJ2-1; weak D call: TRBD1 (6 bases). CDR1 KGHDR and CDR2 SFDVKD come from the germline V gene. V was trimmed by 10 bases and J by 4 bases, leaving 10 bases between them. This CDR3 comprises 12 residues. The CDR3 DNA follows: TGTGCCACATCACAGGGTTACAATGAGCAGTTCTTC. Translation gives CATSQGYNEQFF.

V usage is TRBV11-2 and J usage is TRBJ2-7; D ambiguous. The CDR3 is made up of 14 amino acids. Looked up from germline, CDR1 is SGHAT and CDR2 is FQNNGV. The V and J ends lost 5 bases and 7 bases respectively, with 18 bases between them. Written as DNA, the CDR3 is TGTGCCAGCAGCGCCCTCTTGGGCCCTAGGGAGCAGTACTTC. Its translation: CASSALLGPREQYF. The whole variable domain, filled in from reference TRBV11-2 and TRBJ2-7, reads EAGVAQSPRYKIIEKRQSVAFWCNPISGHATLYWYQQILGQGPKLLIQFQNNGVVDDSQLPKDRFSAERLKGVDSTLKIQPAKLEDSAVYLCASSALLGPREQYFGPGTRLTVT.

A remark on this clonotype: It may be a read error: a sequence one base away is much more abundant. The chain is built from TRBV29-1 and TRBJ2-5; TRBD1 might be the D (6 bases). Per germline, CDR1 SQVTM and CDR2 ANQGSEA. This CDR3 has 13 amino acids. V dropped 6 bases and J dropped 3 bases, with 14 bases sitting between them. The CDR3 DNA reads TGCAGCGTCCTGGGACAAGGGAAAGAGACCCAGTACTTC. Amino acid sequence: CSVLGQGKETQYF.

The CDR3 reads CARACVDEQFF. The CDR3 region has the DNA TGTGCCAGAGCCTGCGTGGATGAGCAGTTCTTC. This chain links TRBV27 with TRBJ2-1; D not resolved. CDR1 and CDR2 (germline): MNHEY, SMNVEV (reference sequence). The CDR3 is made up of 11 amino acids. Trimming removed 9 bases from V and 8 bases from J, with 11 bases in between.